This T cell receptor beta chain was obtained from a study of cytomegalovirus exposure and HLA in healthy donors. Study outcomes and limitations: Indistinguishable V segments such as TRBV6-2 and TRBV6-3 were excluded.

There are a few counts of this clone. As yet, its antigen is unknown. This CDR3 region has 12 residues. Trimming removed 6 bases from V and 6 bases from J, with 9 bases in between. Germline V lookup: CDR1 MNHNY, CDR2 SVGAGI (reference sequence). The PCR employed 60 Vbeta primers together with 13 Jbeta primers. Some clones are missing from TCRdb's copy, which holds only in-frame ones; the method was immunoSEQ multiplex PCR. The sample has roughly 190,000 clones, 74% seen once; the top ten hold around 3.2%. Healthy people donating bone marrow made up the donors. The chain has TRBV6-6 and TRBJ2-1; D remains unclear. The clonotype was recovered from a woman aged 25 to 39 in good health and CMV-seropositive. Specimen: PBMCs. The CDR3 coding sequence is TGTGCCAGCAGCCCAGACTCCAATGAGCAGTTCTTC. Amino acid sequence: CASSPDSNEQFF.